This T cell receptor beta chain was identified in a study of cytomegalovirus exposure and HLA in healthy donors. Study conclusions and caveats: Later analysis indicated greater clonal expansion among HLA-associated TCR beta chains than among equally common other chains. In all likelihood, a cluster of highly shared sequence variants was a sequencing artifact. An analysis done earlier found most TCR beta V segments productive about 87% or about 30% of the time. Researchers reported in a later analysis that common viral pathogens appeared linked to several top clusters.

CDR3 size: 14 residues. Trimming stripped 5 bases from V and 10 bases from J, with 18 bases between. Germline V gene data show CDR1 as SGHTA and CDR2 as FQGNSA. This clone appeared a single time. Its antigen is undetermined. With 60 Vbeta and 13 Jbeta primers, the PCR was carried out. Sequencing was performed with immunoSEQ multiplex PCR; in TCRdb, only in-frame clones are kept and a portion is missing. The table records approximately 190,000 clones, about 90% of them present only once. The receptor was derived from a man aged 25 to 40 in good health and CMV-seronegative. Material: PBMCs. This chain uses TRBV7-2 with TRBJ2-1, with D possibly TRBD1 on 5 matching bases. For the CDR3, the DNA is TGTGCCAGCAGCAGAGCCAGGGCCCCCAAGGAGCAGTTCTTC. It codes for CASSRARAPKEQFF.